Following are 20 T cell receptor beta chains from one sample sequenced in a study of T cell changes during pregnancy in multiple sclerosis. Using immunoSEQ multiplex PCR, the repertoire was profiled, and TCRdb retains in-frame clones only, with some absent. The data show approximately 30,000 clones, roughly nine tenths seen once. Source: CD8+ T cells from peripheral blood mononuclear cells, taken in the first trimester of pregnancy. The receptors shown here come from a female donor with multiple sclerosis, enrolled in a pregnancy study.

This clone has just a few counts. The chain carries TRBV19 and TRBJ1-2; 7 nucleotides align to TRBD1. The CDR3 runs 15 residues. The germline V gene has CDR1 LNHDA and CDR2 SQIVND (reference sequence). The V and J ends lost 3 bases and 6 bases, in that order; junction bases with no gene match: 10. DNA of the CDR3: TGTGCCAGTAGTATGGGACAGTCTGTCACTGATGGCTACACCTTC. Translated: CASSMGQSVTDGYTF.

This clone was seen only once. The chain links TRBV27 to TRBJ2-1, with 9 nucleotides matching TRBD2. Germline V gene data show CDR1 as MNHEY and CDR2 as SMNVEV (reference sequence). Trimming removed 6 bases from V and 9 bases from J; junction bases left unmatched: 15. CDR3 length: 16 residues. The DNA for the CDR3 is TGTGCCAGCAGCCCCACTGCGGGAGGGATTATGTTTGAGCAGTTCTTC. Translating gives CASSPTAGGIMFEQFF.

V and J are TRBV5-4 and TRBJ2-7, with D possibly being TRBD2 (7 bases). The germline gives CDR1 SGHNT, CDR2 YYREEE (reference sequence). The CDR3 sequence is 14 residues long. The V and J ends lost 4 bases and 4 bases respectively, with 15 bases between them. The CDR3 sequence is CASSPGGAGYEQYF. Here the CDR3 DNA reads TGTGCCAGCAGCCCTGGGGGGGCGGGATACGAGCAGTACTTC.

The chain's CDR3 is CASSDKRDRSRLAATGELFF. DNA of the CDR3: TGTGCCAGCAGCGATAAGCGGGACAGGAGCCGACTAGCTGCCACCGGGGAGCTGTTTTTT. This chain links TRBV2 with TRBJ2-2, with D possibly matching TRBD1 (8 bases). The CDR3 loop spans 20 amino acids. The V gene's germline CDR1 is SNHLY and CDR2 FYNNEI. V gave up 6 bases and J gave up 4 bases, with 30 bases separating them.

The V and J genes are TRBV7-2 and TRBJ2-7, with a possible D match to TRBD1 (7 bases). Between the trimmed V and J ends, which lost 3 bases and 7 bases, there was a span of 19 bases. CDR3 length equals 15 residues. Per germline, CDR1 SGHTA and CDR2 FQGNSA. Here the CDR3 DNA reads TGTGCCAGCAGCTTTCGACAGGGCCCCCGGGGGGAGCAGTACTTC. Its protein is CASSFRQGPRGEQYF.

The chain joins TRBV13 to TRBJ2-7, with a tentative D call TRBD2 (7 bases). The V and J ends lost 0 bases and 7 bases respectively, with 13 bases between them. Germline V gene lookup returns CDR1 PRHDT and CDR2 FYEKMQ (reference sequence). The CDR3 is 14 residues long. The CDR3 sequence is CASSLGGGRGEQYF. In DNA form, the CDR3 reads TGTGCCAGCAGCTTAGGGGGGGGGCGCGGTGAGCAGTACTTC.

The chain's CDR3 is CATSLLRHADTQYF. The CDR3, as DNA: TGTGCCACCAGCCTTCTGAGGCACGCCGATACGCAGTATTTT. J is TRBJ2-3 and V is TRBV15; D gene unclear. The V and J ends lost 5 bases and 6 bases respectively, with 15 bases between them. The CDR3 totals 14 residues. Germline V CDR1 and CDR2: LNHNV, YYDKDF (reference sequence).

The CDR3 loop reads CSVVFGLAGNEQFF. CDR3 sequence (DNA): TGCAGCGTGGTTTTTGGACTAGCGGGGAATGAGCAGTTCTTC. The V gene is TRBV29-1, the J gene TRBJ2-1; 12 nucleotides agree with TRBD2. V shed 6 bases, J shed 7 bases, and the junction held 7 bases outside the gene matches. The CDR3 totals 14 residues. Germline lookup yields CDR1 SQVTM and CDR2 ANQGSEA.

V gene TRBV27 combines with J gene TRBJ2-1, with D hard to call. CDR3 length: 12 residues. Deletions cut 1 base from V and 6 bases from J, with 4 bases between. Per germline, CDR1 MNHEY and CDR2 SMNVEV (reference sequence). Here the CDR3 DNA reads TGTGCCAGCAGTTTATACGGCAATGAGCAGTTCTTC. Amino acid sequence: CASSLYGNEQFF.

J is TRBJ2-4 and V is TRBV15; TRBD1 agrees at 7 bases. CDR3 length: 13 amino acids. Trimming took 8 bases from V and 9 from J; bases not matched to a gene: 10. CDR1 LNHNV and CDR2 YYDKDF come from the germline V gene (reference sequence). CDR3 amino acids: CATRDSLLPIQYF. DNA for the CDR3: TGTGCCACCCGGGACAGCCTCCTCCCCATTCAGTACTTC.

This chain connects TRBV28 to TRBJ2-7, with 7 bases fitting TRBD1. Trimming at V came to 10 bases and at J to 3 bases, leaving 6 bases not matched to a gene. This CDR3 has 12 residues. Germline assignment: CDR1 MDHEN and CDR2 SYDVKM. CDR3 nucleotide sequence: TGTGCCATCCTGACAGGGAACTACGAGCAGTACTTC. As protein: CAILTGNYEQYF.

The rearrangement uses TRBV13 and TRBJ2-1, with 8 bases lining up with TRBD2. V lost 3 bases, J lost 4 bases, and 14 bases stayed unmatched. Germline V lookup: CDR1 PRHDT, CDR2 FYEKMQ (reference sequence). This CDR3 is built from 18 residues. CDR3 region: CASSFRVFSGRGYNEQFF. The CDR3 DNA is TGTGCCAGCAGCTTTCGGGTCTTCAGCGGGAGAGGGTACAATGAGCAGTTCTTC. Filled out from reference TRBV13 and TRBJ2-1, the complete variable domain reads AAGVIQSPRHLIKEKRETATLKCYPIPRHDTVYWYQQGPGQDPQFLISFYEKMQSDKGSIPDRFSAQQFSDYHSELNMSSLELGDSALYFCASSFRVFSGRGYNEQFFGPGTRLTVL.

J is TRBJ1-3 and V is TRBV30, with no clear D. Germline CDR1 and CDR2: GTSNPN and SVGIG (reference sequence). The germline V and J ends were trimmed by 4 bases and 2 bases, with 6 bases remaining between them. The CDR3 loop spans 12 amino acids. As DNA, the CDR3 is TGTGCCTGGATGGCAGCTGGAAACACCATATATTTT. Protein sequence: CAWMAAGNTIYF.

The chain uses TRBV5-5 and TRBJ1-1; TRBD1 matches at 8 bases. The CDR3 has 18 amino acids. V shed 4 bases, J shed 4 bases, and the junction held 18 bases outside the gene matches. CDR1 SGHKS and CDR2 YYEKEE come from the germline V gene (reference sequence). CDR3 nucleotides: TGTGCCAGCAGCCGGGCGGGCGACAGGGGCCTGTTAGGCACTGAAGCTTTCTTT. Translated: CASSRAGDRGLLGTEAFF.

The chain links TRBV27 to TRBJ2-2; D is unresolved. The germline V gene encodes CDR1 MNHEY and CDR2 SMNVEV (reference sequence). V lost 3 bases and J lost 6, with 5 bases in between. The CDR3 is made up of 12 amino acids. This chain's CDR3 is CASSFSAGELFF. The CDR3 coding sequence is TGTGCCAGCAGTTTTAGTGCCGGGGAGCTGTTTTTT.

The chain carries TRBV20-1 and TRBJ2-7; 7 bases align to TRBD2. This CDR3 comprises 11 residues. Germline V gene data show CDR1 as DFQATT and CDR2 as SNEGSKA (reference sequence). The V segment lost 7 bases and the J segment 6 bases; nucleotides outside the gene matches: 6. CDR3 residues: CSVWTRTEQYF. In nucleotides, the CDR3 is TGCAGTGTCTGGACTAGGACCGAGCAGTACTTC.

This chain connects TRBV9 to TRBJ1-1, with a tentative D call TRBD1 (6 bases). The CDR3 spans 11 residues. In germline, CDR1 is SGDLS, CDR2 YYNGEE. Deletions cut 10 bases from V and 7 bases from J, with 14 bases between. CDR3 nucleotides: TGTGCCCAATACGAGGACAGTGAAGCTTTCTTT. Its protein is CAQYEDSEAFF. Combining the CDR3 with reference TRBV9 and TRBJ1-1 gives the whole variable domain DSGVTQTPKHLITATGQRVTLRCSPRSGDLSVYWYQQSLDQGLQFLIQYYNGEERAKGNILERFSAQQFPDLHSELNLSSLELGDSALYFCAQYEDSEAFFGQGTRLTVV.

This chain joins TRBV19 and TRBJ2-2; the match to TRBD2 covers 9 bases. This CDR3 is 17 amino acids long. The trim removed 1 base at V and 5 bases at J, leaving 8 bases unmatched. Per the germline V gene, CDR1 is LNHDA and CDR2 is SQIVND (reference sequence). The CDR3 region is CASSIVPGGRDTGELFF. CDR3 nucleotide sequence: TGTGCCAGTAGTATAGTTCCGGGCGGGAGGGATACCGGGGAGCTGTTTTTT.

V and J are TRBV6-6 and TRBJ2-3; TRBD2 matches 13 bases. Germline V gives CDR1 MNHNY, CDR2 SVGAGI (reference sequence). The CDR3 totals 16 residues. Trimming removed 4 bases from V and 4 bases from J; junction bases left unmatched: 5. The CDR3 here is CASSSLAGGTADTQYF. CDR3 in DNA: TGTGCCAGCAGTTCACTAGCGGGAGGGACTGCAGATACGCAGTATTTT.

The chain combines TRBV27 with TRBJ2-1; 7 bases match TRBD2. The CDR3 covers 16 residues. The germline V gene has CDR1 MNHEY and CDR2 SMNVEV (reference sequence). V dropped 5 bases and J dropped 4; count of bases not matched to a gene: 11. CDR3 residues: CASSIDSGIAYNEQFF. The CDR3 DNA is TGTGCCAGCAGTATTGACAGCGGGATTGCTTACAATGAGCAGTTCTTC.